This T cell receptor (beta chain) was identified during a study of blood T cells in healthy people across ages. Researchers collected approximately 9.5 milliliters of peripheral blood from every single donor. This CDR3 contains 17 residues. The germline gives CDR1 LGHNA, CDR2 YNFKEQ. V lost 0 bases and J 0 bases, leaving 15 bases between the germline ends. For the second PCR, which ran for about 6 to 11 cycles, a sample-barcoded 5' primer and a J-beta primer mix were used. Each cDNA molecule received a tag from a template-switch adaptor that had 12 random nucleotides. MiXCR was run by TCRdb on the 5' RACE reads, yielding one entry per CDR3 protein. The top ten hold 9.4% of the sample, which has over 750,000 distinct CDR3 sequences, 20% to 30% seen once. The data also belong to a second study, concerning T cells of mothers and their children.

Material for sequencing was blood. The source of this sequence is a boy aged 10-17 years in good health. The V gene is TRBV4-2, the J gene TRBJ2-7; D not resolved. The CDR3 is CASSQEAGVFSSYEQYF. CDR3 coding DNA: TGTGCCAGCAGCCAAGAGGCAGGCGTTTTCTCCTCCTACGAGCAGTACTTC.